This T cell receptor beta chain was retrieved from a study of control samples from healthy donors and cancer patients. The CDR3 length is 13 residues. Germline CDR1 is MDHEN and CDR2 is SYDVKM. Between the trimmed V and J ends, which lost 3 bases and 4 bases, there was a span of 9 bases. TCRdb's copy holds only in-frame clones and misses some; the assay was immunoSEQ multiplex PCR. The sample has over 70,000 clones, approximately 91% seen once. This TCR was recovered from a woman aged 60-75 years in good health. The sequenced material came from blood. This chain connects TRBV28 to TRBJ1-2, with D perhaps matching TRBD1 (6 bases). This chain's CDR3 is CASSFTTGYGYTF. In DNA form, the CDR3 reads TGTGCCAGCAGTTTTACGACAGGCTATGGCTACACCTTC.